Below are 20 T cell receptor beta chains sequenced from a single sample in a study of cytomegalovirus exposure and HLA in healthy donors. Primers included in the PCR were 60 Vbeta and 13 Jbeta primers. The method was immunoSEQ multiplex PCR; TCRdb's version includes in-frame clones alone and lacks a portion of them. Here the sample spans roughly 200,000 clones, about 80% being singletons. Material: PBMCs. Receptor source: a woman in her thirties or forties in good health and CMV-seronegative.

The rearrangement joins TRBV10-2 to TRBJ2-5; D is perhaps TRBD2 (6 bases). The CDR3 is 13 residues long. Germline V gene lookup returns CDR1 WSHSY and CDR2 SAAADI. V shed 2 bases and J shed 7 bases, with 11 bases lying between them. CDR3 loop: CASSERGAGTQYF. DNA for the CDR3: TGCGCCAGCAGTGAGCGGGGAGCGGGGACCCAGTACTTC.

The chain links TRBV5-1 to TRBJ2-3; TRBD2 might be the D (6 bases). The CDR3 has 14 amino acids. Germline values: CDR1 SGHRS, CDR2 YFSETQ. With 6 bases removed from V and 4 bases from J, the gap between germline ends came to 15 bases. CDR3 loop: CASNLGGAADTQYF. In nucleotides, the CDR3 is TGCGCCAGCAACCTGGGCGGGGCCGCAGATACGCAGTATTTT.

The rearrangement joins TRBV5-1 to TRBJ1-4; D is perhaps TRBD1 (5 bases). V was pared by 4 bases and J by 8 bases, with 21 bases between. Germline V CDR1 and CDR2: SGHRS, YFSETQ. This CDR3 spans 16 amino acids. The CDR3 region is CASSPGTSWPGEKLFF. The CDR3 DNA sequence: TGCGCCAGCAGCCCCGGGACTTCCTGGCCGGGGGAAAAACTGTTTTTT.

The chain carries TRBV9 and TRBJ2-3; 8 bases are a match to TRBD2. The J segment lost 5 bases and the V segment lost 5 bases, leaving 13 bases of the junction unmatched. This CDR3 region has 16 residues. Per the germline V gene, CDR1 is SGDLS and CDR2 is YYNGEE. The CDR3 region has the DNA TGTGCCAGCAGTGACCTCCGGGGGGGCCAGATAGATACGCAGTATTTT. Encoded protein: CASSDLRGGQIDTQYF.

CDR3 DNA: TGCGCCAGCAGCTGGGGACAGGGGATGAACACTGAAGCTTTCTTT. Protein sequence: CASSWGQGMNTEAFF. The V gene is TRBV5-1, the J gene TRBJ1-1; 10 bases are a match to TRBD1. V was clipped by 3 bases and J by 0 bases; unmatched bases: 2. The CDR3 consists of 15 residues. Germline CDR1 and CDR2: SGHRS and YFSETQ.

This clone was counted between two and nine times. The CDR3 reads CASSSPQGGNTEAFF. The DNA for the CDR3 is TGTGCCAGTAGTAGCCCACAGGGGGGGAACACTGAAGCTTTCTTT. The genes are TRBV19 and TRBJ1-1, with TRBD1 matching over 8 bases. V lost 4 bases and J lost 1; bases outside the gene matches: 5. The germline gives CDR1 LNHDA, CDR2 SQIVND (reference sequence). This CDR3 has 15 residues.

V is TRBV9 and J is TRBJ2-7; D is possibly TRBD2 (5 bases). In germline, CDR1 is SGDLS, CDR2 YYNGEE. The V end was cut by 0 bases, the J end by 1 base, with 11 bases between. The CDR3 is 15 residues long. The CDR3 sequence: CASSVDVEASYEQYF. The CDR3 DNA reads as TGTGCCAGCAGCGTAGACGTGGAGGCGTCCTACGAGCAGTACTTC.

DNA for the CDR3: TGTGCCAGCTCCGAGGGAGGAAATTCACCCCTCCACTTT. Translation gives CASSEGGNSPLHF. This chain links TRBV18 with TRBJ1-6; unclear D gene. CDR3 length equals 13 residues. Germline lookup yields CDR1 KGHSH and CDR2 LQKENI. The V gene lost 6 bases and the J gene lost 7 bases, with 10 bases spanning the gap.

The V and J genes are TRBV14 and TRBJ2-5; D not certain. In germline, CDR1 is SGHDN, CDR2 FVKESK. The CDR3 loop spans 12 amino acids. V was cut by 0 bases and J by 4 bases, with 3 bases left in between. The DNA of the CDR3 is TGTGCCAGCAGCCAAGACGGAGAGACCCAGTACTTC. Translating it yields CASSQDGETQYF.

This clone was counted once. The chain links TRBV6-1 to TRBJ2-7; TRBD1 matches 8 bases. This CDR3 spans 15 amino acids. The V gene end was trimmed by 2 bases and the J gene end by 6 bases; junction bases not matched to a gene: 9. Germline lookup yields CDR1 MNHNS and CDR2 SASEGT. CDR3 residues: CASSEMSTGVGEQYF. CDR3 sequence (DNA): TGTGCCAGCAGTGAAATGTCGACAGGGGTAGGCGAGCAGTACTTC.

As regards this clone: This sample includes further DNA sequences coding for the same CDR3. This chain joins TRBV7-2 and TRBJ2-7, with D possibly TRBD2 on 6 matching bases. This CDR3 has 13 residues. V lost 1 base and J 3 bases, leaving 7 bases between the germline ends. The germline V gene has CDR1 SGHTA and CDR2 FQGNSA. The DNA of the CDR3 is TGTGCCAGCAGCTTAGTCGGGGGCTACGAGCAGTACTTC. It codes for CASSLVGGYEQYF.

This chain connects TRBV30 to TRBJ2-6, with D hard to call. Germline CDR1 and CDR2: GTSNPN and SVGIG (reference sequence). With 6 bases removed from V and 2 bases from J, the gap between germline ends came to 5 bases. CDR3 length: 12 residues. This CDR3 is CACSAGANVLTF. CDR3 coding DNA: TGTGCCTGTTCCGCTGGGGCCAACGTCCTGACTTTC. Supplemented by reference TRBV30 and TRBJ2-6, the full variable domain reads SQTIHQWPATLVQPVGSPLSLECTVEGTSNPNLYWYRQAAGRGLQLLFYSVGIGQISSEVPQNLSASRPQDRQFILSSKKLLLSDSGFYLCACSAGANVLTFGAGSRLTVL.

The chain is built from TRBV5-4 and TRBJ1-2; possible D gene TRBD1, 6 bases. Germline V gene lookup returns CDR1 SGHNT and CDR2 YYREEE (reference sequence). The CDR3 runs to 12 residues. Trimming took off 2 bases at V and 8 bases at J, with 10 bases between the two ends. Here the CDR3 DNA reads TGTGCCAGCAGCTTATACGACAGGGGCTACACCTTC. This gives the protein CASSLYDRGYTF.

This chain links TRBV19 with TRBJ1-1, with TRBD1 identical over 8 bases. V lost 0 bases and J lost 2; bases outside the gene matches: 11. The CDR3 has 18 amino acids. Germline assignment: CDR1 LNHDA and CDR2 SQIVND (reference sequence). This CDR3 reads CASSIDQGARHGNTEAFF. The CDR3 DNA follows: TGTGCCAGTAGTATAGACCAGGGGGCGAGACATGGTAACACTGAAGCTTTCTTT.

The rearrangement uses TRBV9 and TRBJ1-1, with D perhaps TRBD1 (6 bases). Germline lookup yields CDR1 SGDLS and CDR2 YYNGEE. V was trimmed by 0 bases and J by 4 bases, leaving 13 bases between them. The CDR3 runs to 15 residues. CDR3 protein: CASSVGGPEGTEAFF. In nucleotides, the CDR3 is TGTGCCAGCAGCGTAGGGGGGCCAGAGGGCACTGAAGCTTTCTTT.

The rearrangement joins TRBV9 to TRBJ1-1, with D possibly TRBD1 on 6 matching bases. This CDR3 spans 14 amino acids. Germline loops: CDR1 SGDLS, CDR2 YYNGEE. V shed 4 bases and J shed 4 bases, with 14 bases lying between them. The CDR3 DNA reads as TGTGCCAGCAGCCCAACAGGGAAAGTCACTGAAGCTTTCTTT. As protein: CASSPTGKVTEAFF.

CDR3 nucleotide sequence: TGCAGCGTTGAAGATCGATTGGGGCAGGGAGGGAATACGCAGTATTTT. Amino acids: CSVEDRLGQGGNTQYF. This rearrangement joins TRBV29-1 to TRBJ2-3, with 7 bases fitting TRBD2. Per germline, CDR1 SQVTM and CDR2 ANQGSEA. The junction had 13 bases not matched to a gene; V was cut back by 0 bases and J by 7 bases. This CDR3 spans 16 amino acids.

V gene TRBV18 combines with J gene TRBJ1-5, with 8 bases that match TRBD1. In germline, CDR1 is KGHSH, CDR2 LQKENI. The V segment lost 5 bases and the J segment 5 bases; nucleotides outside the gene matches: 5. The CDR3 runs to 14 residues. The CDR3 nucleotides read TGTGCCAGCTCAGGACAGGGCGGGGATCAGCCCCAGCATTTT. Its translation: CASSGQGGDQPQHF.

The chain employs TRBV6-1 and TRBJ2-2, with a possible D match to TRBD2 (7 bases). The CDR3 has 15 residues. Deletions cut 7 bases from V and 4 bases from J, with 16 bases between. CDR1 and CDR2 from the germline V gene are MNHNS and SASEGT. DNA of the CDR3: TGTGCCAGCAAGTCCCGGGGGGCGGGCACCGGGGAGCTGTTTTTT. Its translation: CASKSRGAGTGELFF.

V and J are TRBV4-1 and TRBJ2-4; 9 bases line up with TRBD1. The trim removed 1 base at V and 5 bases at J, leaving 9 bases unmatched. CDR1 and CDR2 (germline): MGHRA, YSYEKL. This CDR3 is 17 amino acids long. CDR3 amino acids: CASSQVRRTGVQNIQYF. DNA of the CDR3: TGCGCCAGCAGCCAAGTCCGTAGGACAGGGGTGCAAAACATTCAGTACTTC.